Included here is one T cell receptor (beta chain) sequence, with context. This clone's antigen is unknown. Base qualities are not provided; no much larger clone lies one nucleotide away. In total, roughly 670 healthy bone marrow donors made up the cohort. All cohort members were sampled while nominally healthy, although unrecorded immune exposures were likely present. The donor tested CMV seropositive, placing the donor among the 290 or so seropositive members of the cohort. A peripheral blood sample was collected from each donor, and TCR beta sequencing was performed on peripheral blood mononuclear cells. Genomic DNA was extracted from the blood cell samples with the Qiagen DNeasy Blood Extraction Kit. This record comes from a study of cytomegalovirus exposure and HLA in healthy donors (dated by TCRdb to about 2017). In terms of the full investigation: An earlier analysis of more than 550 of the donors reported about 280 Gb of sequence data and some 110 million unique TCR beta sequences obtained from around 180 million T cells. In addition to the first cohort of about 650 subjects, a separate validation cohort of 120 different subjects was used. An early release that covered about 600 HLA-typed donors contained about 290 gigabases of sequencing data and some 87 million unique TCR sequences. Every discovery cohort repertoire had been produced on one sequencing platform. To study patterns of TCR occurrence, a later analysis re-analyzed previously published TCR beta repertoires from 700 or so donors and added high-resolution HLA genotyping. A later genetic analysis took genome-wide SNP genotypes for about three fifths of the 666 donors and used that subset as a discovery cohort. Donor age, sex, ethnicity and CMV serostatus were compiled alongside the repertoire data. The number of donors typed differed by locus, with about 629-640 for A, B, C, DRB1 and DQB1, roughly 520 for DQA1, 606 for DPA1, and approximately 470 for DPB1. Both class I and class II loci were covered by HLA typing, at four-digit resolution. Among over 350 genotyped donors of the cohort, an average of approximately 250,000 unique TCR beta nucleotide sequences were sequenced per donor, roughly a sixth of them non-productive. High-throughput TCR immunosequencing, statistical association of individual TCRs with disease status, and machine learning were combined to predict cytomegalovirus infection status. Rather than using new phenotypic data, the later analysis identified candidate immune exposures from TCR beta sequences and from how often those sequences occurred across donors. The study aimed to test whether signatures of past pathogen exposure could be identified by cataloging public T cell receptors. Because of strong linkage in the cohort, roughly five DR-DQ haplotypes were treated as single units for association and clustering. Of the roughly 390 genotyped donors, roughly 80% were placed in the genetic ancestry cluster associated with self-reported Caucasian donors. An earlier analysis of about 620 of the donors applied high-throughput TCR beta sequencing to assess whether each TCR beta V gene segment acted as functional or pseudogenic. Using immunosequencing, the study profiled T cell repertoires from approximately 700 subjects and related those repertoires to cytomegalovirus serostatus. The full study reports these points: Most TCR sequences were observed very rarely across donors, whereas some public TCRs were present in many individuals. The authors suggested that the approach could potentially be generalized to other disease states and immunological phenotypes. Compared with equally common non-associated chains, HLA-associated TCR beta chains in a later analysis were more clonally expanded and had lower generation probabilities. This cohort had only TCR beta chains sequenced, and the lack of alpha or paired-chain data limited which features could be detected. According to a later analysis, most CMV-associated TCR beta chains appeared to be HLA-restricted, and the HLA associations seemed to be driven largely by CMV exposure. A few of the identified cytomegalovirus-associated TCR beta chains were confirmed in vitro to be specific for cytomegalovirus antigens. A further reported finding was that TCR beta sequences accurately predicted the HLA-A and HLA-B alleles for most subjects in the first cohort. Because counts were too low, seventeen rarely observed V segments, including chromosome 9 orphons, were excluded from the earlier analysis of some 540 of the donors. An association between a missense DCLRE1C variant and V-gene and J-gene trimming of TCR beta chains was found in a later genetic analysis and replicated in an independent cohort. Specific HLA alleles were associated with about 17,000 TCR beta sequences at a false discovery rate of 0.05 in a later analysis. A later analysis reported that several top co-occurrence clusters appeared linked to parvovirus B19, influenza, CMV and Epstein-Barr virus. Immune exposure information for the cohort was limited to CMV serostatus. Correlated functional status among segregating V segments might reflect linkage disequilibrium, but an unknown experimental factor could not be ruled out. A cluster of highly shared sequence variants was judged likely to be a technical artifact of the sequencing pipeline. In a later analysis, the rate of TCR association differed among HLA loci, with DRB1 alleles having the most associated TCRs and HLA-C alleles having the fewest. According to a later genetic analysis, donors in an Asian-associated ancestry cluster had fewer N-insertions in productive TCRs than the approximately 630-donor mean. Because some donors lacked HLA typing at each locus, the association tests relied only on the typed subset. In the study, some 180 TCR beta chains were listed as associated with cytomegalovirus. When HLA alleles, especially DR and DQ, strongly co-occurred, attributing TCR associations to individual alleles was difficult. Sequencing depth was assumed to be roughly uniform across donors in the presence/absence analyses, though that assumption may not hold. Some IMGT-functional V segments, including TRBV6-2 and TRBV6-3, could not be told apart with the 87-base-pair reads, so those segments were excluded. In both the original and validation cohorts, the classifier was reported to diagnose cytomegalovirus status with high specificity and sensitivity. In an earlier analysis of approximately 600 of the donors, most TCR beta V segments were observed in productive rearrangements about 87% or about 30% of the time, broadly matching IMGT annotations.

CDR1 MNHNS and CDR2 SASEGT are derived from the germline V gene. Its CDR3 holds 15 amino acids, cysteine through phenylalanine. Only CDR3 DNA is held: 45 bases, read in frame from base 1. V is pared back by 6 bases and J by 1 base, with 15 bases lying between the germline termini. The library was made by the immunoSEQ multiplex PCR assay. The multiplex PCR relied on a mix of 60 forward primers for TCR Vbeta segments and 13 reverse primers for TCR Jbeta segments. A multiplex PCR assay on genomic DNA amplified the CDR3 region of rearranged TCR beta genes. The Illumina HiSeq System was used to sequence the amplified TCR beta libraries as 87-base-pair reads. The study's own analysis went as follows. A later analysis counted about 76 million unique TCR beta chains across the 700 or so repertoires, and some 11 million of these chains were shared by at least two donors. Raw reads were error-corrected and collapsed into unique sequences by a nearest-neighbor algorithm in which closely related sequences were merged to remove PCR and sequencing errors. CDR3 sequences were aligned to IMGT reference sequences to assign V, D and J gene segments. For a sequence to be retained, a match of at least six nucleotides to both a V gene segment and a J gene segment was required. Rearrangements were called productive when the CDR3 lacked stop codons and stayed in frame with V and J; all others were non-productive. CDR3 was defined by IMGT convention, running from the second conserved V-encoded cysteine to the conserved J-encoded phenylalanine. Sequences without an unambiguous match to a single V gene segment were excluded from the earlier analysis of about 600 of the donors. An earlier analysis of several hundred of the donors classified V segments as functional when productive rearrangements were above 56.7% and as segregating when the standard deviation between donors was above 5%. A statistical classification framework was built for diagnosing cytomegalovirus status from the catalog of TCR beta chain sequences. A later analysis assigned V and J genes by comparing TCR nucleotide sequences with IMGT/GENE-DB human TR gene sequences. The TCRdist pipeline was used in a later analysis to assign CDR3 sequences and most-parsimonious VDJ recombination scenarios. In a later analysis, each TCR beta chain was defined by its CDR3 amino acid sequence together with its V-gene family, and reads lacking a unique V-gene family were excluded. A later analysis removed 600 or so highly shared, low-generation-probability nucleotide sequences to deal with suspected cross-contamination and a sequencing artifact. For each public chain, a later analysis derived a clonal expansion index from normalized ranks of inferred template counts within each repertoire. In a later analysis, generation probabilities were computed using a VDJ recombination model fitted to out-of-frame rearrangements, and the results were checked against IGoR. In a later analysis, TCR-TCR, TCR-HLA and TCR-CMV co-occurrence was scored with hypergeometric tests, and a repertoire-size bias correction was applied to TCR pairs. False discovery rates were estimated in a later analysis by permuting HLA or CMV assignments 20 times. A later analysis grouped co-occurring TCRs with DBSCAN, adding TCRdist sequence similarity when clustering within HLA-allele-positive subsets. For co-occurrence clustering, repertoires with fewer than 30,000 or more than 120,000 public chains were excluded, along with roughly 5 repertoires with anomalous nucleotide sharing. This is the immuneACCESS table as TCRdb keeps it, with only in-frame sequences that have V and J called. A part of the clones is gone; compared with another copy, unresolved V genes explain less than half, and the rest is unexplained. The DNA was the basis for D and trimming; V, J and clone size are from that table. The sample data list over 75,000 clones, and around four fifths of these were observed just once. The ten largest clones capture about 3.4% of the sample.

The sample comprised PBMCs. This clonotype was obtained from a man aged 25-40 years in good health and CMV-seropositive. The chain employs TRBV6-1 and TRBJ1-1, with TRBD1 tentatively as D gene (5 bases match). The CDR3 region reads CASSSRGGGNTEAFF. The DNA sequence reads TGTGCCAGCAGCTCCCGCGGGGGGGGGAACACTGAAGCTTTCTTT.